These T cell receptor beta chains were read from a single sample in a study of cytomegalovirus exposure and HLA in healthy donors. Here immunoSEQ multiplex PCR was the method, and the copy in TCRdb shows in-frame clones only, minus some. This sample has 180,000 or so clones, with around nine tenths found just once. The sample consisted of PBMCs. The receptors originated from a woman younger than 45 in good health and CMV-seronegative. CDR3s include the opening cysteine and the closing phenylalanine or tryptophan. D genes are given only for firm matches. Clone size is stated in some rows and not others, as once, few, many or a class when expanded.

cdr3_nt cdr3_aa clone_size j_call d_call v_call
TGTGCCAGCAGCTCCCTCTTGGGGGCCAGTGACATTCAGTACTTC CASSSLLGASDIQYF - TRBJ2-4 - TRBV7-9
TGTGCCAGTAGTATAGGGGCCAGGGTCGGACAGCCCCAGCATTTT CASSIGARVGQPQHF - TRBJ1-5 - TRBV19
TGTGCCTGGAGCTCTCAGGGGGATCAGCCCCAGCATTTT CAWSSQGDQPQHF few TRBJ1-5 TRBD1 TRBV30
TGCGCCAGCAGCCCTCAGGACAGAATCACTAACTATGGCTACACCTTC CASSPQDRITNYGYTF - TRBJ1-2 - TRBV4-3
TGTGCCAGTAGTATCGGGCTAGCGGGGAACAATGAGCAGTTCTTC CASSIGLAGNNEQFF - TRBJ2-1 TRBD2 TRBV19
TGCGCCAGCAGCCCCATTCGACAGGGTCTACCCTATGGCTACACCTTC CASSPIRQGLPYGYTF - TRBJ1-2 TRBD1 TRBV4-3
TGTGCCAGCAGCCAAGATGAGGGAAACTATGGCTACACCTTC CASSQDEGNYGYTF - TRBJ1-2 - TRBV4-2
TGTGCCAGCTCACCACCAAAGGGGCGGGACGAAAAACTGTTTTTT CASSPPKGRDEKLFF - TRBJ1-4 - TRBV18
TGTGCCAGCCGACGAATTCTGGGGGCGGCTAATGAAAAACTGTTTTTT CASRRILGAANEKLFF - TRBJ1-4 - TRBV7-9
TGCGCCAGCAGCCCGTACCCCCTGGACCCATGGGCCGACAGATATGGCTACACCTTC CASSPYPLDPWADRYGYTF once TRBJ1-2 - TRBV4-1
TGTGCCAGCAGTTACGGCCAGGGAGGCACTGAAGCTTTCTTT CASSYGQGGTEAFF - TRBJ1-1 - TRBV6-5
TGTGCCAGCAGCGCCTCCTTGGGGCGAGGCTCTGGAAACACCATATATTTT CASSASLGRGSGNTIYF - TRBJ1-3 - TRBV9
TGTGCCAGCAGCAGGGACAGCACTGGAAACACCATATATTTT CASSRDSTGNTIYF - TRBJ1-3 TRBD1 TRBV7-9
TGTGCCAGCAGCGCAGGTCGGGCTTTCTTT CASSAGRAFF - TRBJ1-1 - TRBV9
TGTGCCAGCAGCTTATTTAGGCTAGCTGTGGGCAATGAGCAGTTCTTC CASSLFRLAVGNEQFF - TRBJ2-1 - TRBV5-4
TGCGCCAGCAGCTTTCTAGCGGAGAGCTACGAGCAGTACTTC CASSFLAESYEQYF - TRBJ2-7 TRBD2 TRBV5-1
TGTGCCAGCGAAAGACAGGGGGCTCGGGAGACCCAGTACTTC CASERQGARETQYF - TRBJ2-5 TRBD1 TRBV5-4
TGCGCCAGCAGCCGAGCAGGGGAGACCCTTGGCACCTTC CASSRAGETLGTF - TRBJ1-2 - TRBV4-1
TGCGCCAGCAGCCAAGGGCACGGACTAGCCAAAAACATTCAGTACTTC CASSQGHGLAKNIQYF - TRBJ2-4 - TRBV4-1
TGCGCCAGCAGCCAACTTGTCTCTGGGGCCAACGTCCTGACTTTC CASSQLVSGANVLTF - TRBJ2-6 - TRBV4-1
TGTGCCAGCAGTAGTTCTTCTGTTGGGGCCAACGAGCAGTACTTC CASSSSSVGANEQYF - TRBJ2-7 - TRBV6-1
TGTGCCACCAGCAGAGAAACTCTCTATGGCTACACCTTC CATSRETLYGYTF - TRBJ1-2 - TRBV15
TGTGCCAGCAGTACCCTACTAGCGGGGGGGCATGGATCCGGGGAGCTGTTTTTT CASSTLLAGGHGSGELFF - TRBJ2-2 TRBD2 TRBV28
TGTGCCAGCACCCAACGGGACAGCGAGTCACCCCTCCACTTT CASTQRDSESPLHF - TRBJ1-6 TRBD1 TRBV2
TGTGCCATCAACTCAGGGTTGAACACTGAAGCTTTCTTT CAINSGLNTEAFF - TRBJ1-1 - TRBV10-3
TGTGCCAGCAGCCAAGTACTGAGAGGCTCCTACAATGAGCAGTTCTTC CASSQVLRGSYNEQFF - TRBJ2-1 - TRBV4-2
TGCAGCGTTGAACAGGGGTCTGGAAACACCATATATTTT CSVEQGSGNTIYF - TRBJ1-3 - TRBV29-1
TGTGCCAGCAGCTTGGTAAACCGGGACAGGGCAGTCGGCTACACCTTC CASSLVNRDRAVGYTF - TRBJ1-2 TRBD1 TRBV5-6
TGTGCTAGTGGTTCGCCGACGGGAACCTACGAGCAGTACTTC CASGSPTGTYEQYF - TRBJ2-7 - TRBV12-5
TGTGCCAGCAGCCCCGGCGGGGATGAAAAACTGTTTTTT CASSPGGDEKLFF few TRBJ1-4 - TRBV7-9
TGCGCCAGCAGCTTCTCCTCTAGCGCTAGCACAGATACGCAGTATTTT CASSFSSSASTDTQYF - TRBJ2-3 - TRBV4-1
TGCGCCAGCAGTCGACTAGCCGATACAAGGGATACGCAGTATTTT CASSRLADTRDTQYF - TRBJ2-3 TRBD2 TRBV10-1
TGTGCCAGCAGTTTTGGAGGACTAGCGCGAACAGATACGCAGTATTTT CASSFGGLARTDTQYF - TRBJ2-3 TRBD2 TRBV27
TGCGCCAGCAGCCAAGTTATCCTCGAAGCCTCCGAGCAGTACTTC CASSQVILEASEQYF few TRBJ2-7 - TRBV4-1
TGCGCCAGCAGCTTAAAAACCGGACAGGGCGAGCATGGCTACACCTTC CASSLKTGQGEHGYTF once TRBJ1-2 TRBD1 TRBV5-1
TGCGCCAGCAGCCAAGTCTCGACAGATGATCAGCCCCAGCATTTT CASSQVSTDDQPQHF - TRBJ1-5 - TRBV4-1
TGTGCCAGCAGCTCTTCTACTAGCCGGCCCTCCTACGAGCAGTACTTC CASSSSTSRPSYEQYF - TRBJ2-7 - TRBV7-2
TGTGCCAGCAGGGACTCTACGCGGAATGAGCAGTTCTTC CASRDSTRNEQFF - TRBJ2-1 - TRBV6-1
TGTGCCAGCAGGAGGGGGGGCGGCTATGGCTACACCTTC CASRRGGGYGYTF - TRBJ1-2 - TRBV2
TGTGCCAGCAGGGCGACACAGGGAGTCGATGGCTACACCTTC CASRATQGVDGYTF - TRBJ1-2 - TRBV2
TGTGCCAGCTCACCAAACCACAGGGGGACCCAGTACTTC CASSPNHRGTQYF - TRBJ2-5 TRBD1 TRBV18
TGCGCCAGCAGGAAGCGGGGGGGGGAAACCTACGAGCAGTACTTC CASRKRGGETYEQYF - TRBJ2-7 TRBD2 TRBV5-1
TGTGCCAGTAGTATAGGCGGAGGGTACTCCTACGAGCAGTACTTC CASSIGGGYSYEQYF - TRBJ2-7 - TRBV19
TGTGCCAGCAGATCCACCGGGACAGGGGGCAGTCGGGACACTGAAGCTTTCTTT CASRSTGTGGSRDTEAFF - TRBJ1-1 TRBD1 TRBV7-8
TGTGCCAGCAGTGAAGGGGGGGAAAAACTGTTTTTT CASSEGGEKLFF - TRBJ1-4 - TRBV25-1
TGTGCCAGCAGTGATGGGAGGGGCTCGTCCGAGCAGTACTTC CASSDGRGSSEQYF - TRBJ2-7 TRBD2 TRBV2
TGTGCCAGCAGCCCGGGGGACACTGAAGCTTTCTTT CASSPGDTEAFF - TRBJ1-1 - TRBV5-6
TGTGCCAGCAGCTTCGAGGCGTGGGGGCAGGGAGTGAGGAACACTGAAGCTTTCTTT CASSFEAWGQGVRNTEAFF - TRBJ1-1 - TRBV7-9
TGTGCCAGCAGCGACAGAAACGACTACGAGCAGTACTTC CASSDRNDYEQYF - TRBJ2-7 - TRBV6-9
TGTGCCAGCTCACCAAGAGTGGGGCCGGGCTATGGCTACACCTTC CASSPRVGPGYGYTF - TRBJ1-2 - TRBV18
TGTGCCAGCAGCTTACGACAGAACAATGAGCAGTTCTTC CASSLRQNNEQFF - TRBJ2-1 - TRBV7-6
TGTGCCAGCAGTAAGGGAGTAGGTTCACCCCTCCACTTT CASSKGVGSPLHF few TRBJ1-6 - TRBV11-3
TGTGCCAGCTACACAGGGAATAGCAATCAGCCCCAGCATTTT CASYTGNSNQPQHF - TRBJ1-5 - TRBV2